This paragraph covers one TCR beta chain sequence. The antigen remains undetermined. Germline lookup yields CDR1 SGDLS and CDR2 YYNGEE. The V and J ends lost 0 bases and 4 bases respectively, with 11 bases between them. CDR3 length: 14 residues. The PCR ran on 60 Vbeta and 13 Jbeta primers. In the original processing: Unique TCR beta chains numbered around 80 million in a later analysis, with roughly 9.9 million shared. Method: immunoSEQ multiplex PCR; TCRdb's copy keeps in-frame clones and lacks some. From that table come the V and J calls and clone size; the DNA was used to work out D and trimming. The sample carries about 73,000 clones, less than 80% recorded once. This sample was taken from a study of cytomegalovirus exposure and HLA in healthy donors. Findings and caveats of the study: A later analysis showed TCR association rates differing by HLA locus, peaking at DRB1 and lowest at HLA-C. Rare TCR sequences dominated, though some public TCRs recurred in many donors. The listing of approximately 160 TCR beta chains classed them as cytomegalovirus-associated.

The sequenced sample was PBMCs. The chain uses TRBV9 and TRBJ2-7, with TRBD2 as a possible D gene (6 bases). This clonotype was sampled from a woman in her 50s in good health and CMV-seropositive. The DNA for the CDR3 is TGTGCCAGCAGCGTAGAGCGGGTCCTGTACGAGCAGTACTTC. Residues: CASSVERVLYEQYF.